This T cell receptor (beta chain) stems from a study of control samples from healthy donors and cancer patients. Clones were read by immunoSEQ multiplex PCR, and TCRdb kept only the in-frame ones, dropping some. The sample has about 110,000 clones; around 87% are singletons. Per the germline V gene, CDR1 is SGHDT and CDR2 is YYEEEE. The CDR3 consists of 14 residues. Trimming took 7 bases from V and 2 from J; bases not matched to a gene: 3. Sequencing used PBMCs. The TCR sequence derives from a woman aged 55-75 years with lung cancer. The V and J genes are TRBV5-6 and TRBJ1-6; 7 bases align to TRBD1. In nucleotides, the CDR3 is TGTGCCAGCGGAGACAGGGCCTATAATTCACCCCTCCACTTT. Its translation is CASGDRAYNSPLHF.